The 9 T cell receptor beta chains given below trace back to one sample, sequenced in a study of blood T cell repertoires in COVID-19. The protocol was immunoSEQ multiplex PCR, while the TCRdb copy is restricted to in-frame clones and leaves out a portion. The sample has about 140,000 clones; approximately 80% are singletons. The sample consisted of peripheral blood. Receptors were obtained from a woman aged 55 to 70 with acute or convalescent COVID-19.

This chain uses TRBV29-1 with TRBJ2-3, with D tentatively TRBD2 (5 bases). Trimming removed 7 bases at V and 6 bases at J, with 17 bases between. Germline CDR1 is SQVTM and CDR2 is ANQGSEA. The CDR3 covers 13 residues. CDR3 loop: CSATNLAGDTQYF. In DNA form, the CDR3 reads TGCAGCGCTACGAACCTTGCGGGTGATACGCAGTATTTT.

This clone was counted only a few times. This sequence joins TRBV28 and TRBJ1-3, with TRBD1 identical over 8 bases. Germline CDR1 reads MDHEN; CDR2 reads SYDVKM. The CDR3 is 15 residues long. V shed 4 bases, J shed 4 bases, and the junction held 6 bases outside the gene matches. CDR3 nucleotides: TGTGCCAGCAGTTCTGGGACAGGTGGAGGAAACACCATATATTTT. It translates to CASSSGTGGGNTIYF.

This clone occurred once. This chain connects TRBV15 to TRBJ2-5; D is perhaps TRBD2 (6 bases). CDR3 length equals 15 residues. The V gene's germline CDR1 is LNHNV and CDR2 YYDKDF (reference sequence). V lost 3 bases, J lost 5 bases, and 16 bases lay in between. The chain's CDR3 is CATSSFTSMRETQYF. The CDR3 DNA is TGTGCCACCAGCAGTTTCACTAGCATGAGGGAGACCCAGTACTTC.

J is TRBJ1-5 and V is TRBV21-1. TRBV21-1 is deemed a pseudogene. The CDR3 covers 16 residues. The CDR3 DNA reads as TGTGCCAGCAGCAAAGGCCTTGACTCGAGCAATCAGCCCCAGCATTTT. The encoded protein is CASSKGLDSSNQPQHF.

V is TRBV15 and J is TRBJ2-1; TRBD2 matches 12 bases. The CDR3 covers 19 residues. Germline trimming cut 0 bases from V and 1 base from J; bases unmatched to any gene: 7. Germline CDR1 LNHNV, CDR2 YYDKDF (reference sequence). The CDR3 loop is CATSRDGGTSGRSYNEQFF. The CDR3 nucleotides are TGTGCCACCAGCAGAGATGGAGGAACTAGCGGGAGGTCCTACAATGAGCAGTTCTTC. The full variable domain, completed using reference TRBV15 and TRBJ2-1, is DAMVIQNPRYQVTQFGKPVTLSCSQTLNHNVMYWYQQKSSQAPKLLFHYYDKDFNNEADTPDNFQSRRPNTSFCFLDIRSPGLGDTAMYLCATSRDGGTSGRSYNEQFFGPGTRLTVL.

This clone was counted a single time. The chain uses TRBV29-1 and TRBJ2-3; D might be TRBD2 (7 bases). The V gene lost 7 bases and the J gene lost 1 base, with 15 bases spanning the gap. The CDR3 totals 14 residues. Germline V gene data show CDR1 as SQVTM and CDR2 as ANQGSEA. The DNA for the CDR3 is TGCAGCGCCACGGGGGGCCGGGGCACAGATACGCAGTATTTT. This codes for CSATGGRGTDTQYF.

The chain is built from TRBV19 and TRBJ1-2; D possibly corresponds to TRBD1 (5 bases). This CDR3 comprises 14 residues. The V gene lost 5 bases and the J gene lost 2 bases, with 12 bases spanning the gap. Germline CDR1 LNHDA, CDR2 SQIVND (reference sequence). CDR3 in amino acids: CASSLRQNNYGYTF. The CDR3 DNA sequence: TGTGCCAGTAGTCTAAGACAGAACAACTATGGCTACACCTTC.

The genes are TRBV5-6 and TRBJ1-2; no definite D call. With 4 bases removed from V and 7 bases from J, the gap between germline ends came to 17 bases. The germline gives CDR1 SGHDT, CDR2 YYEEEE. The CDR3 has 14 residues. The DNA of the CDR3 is TGTGCCAGCAGCCCCCAAATTCAGGATCCTGGCTACACCTTC. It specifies CASSPQIQDPGYTF.

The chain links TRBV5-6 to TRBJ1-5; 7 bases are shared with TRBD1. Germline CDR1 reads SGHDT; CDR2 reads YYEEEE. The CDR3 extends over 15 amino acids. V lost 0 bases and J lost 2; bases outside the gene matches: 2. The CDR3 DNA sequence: TGTGCCAGCAGCTTGGGGGACAGCCGCAATCAGCCCCAGCATTTT. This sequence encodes CASSLGDSRNQPQHF.